The clone carrying this T cell receptor (beta chain) showed up just a few times. One end of the junction is discordant with germline, which a read error may explain. Through a sample-barcoded 5' primer and a J-beta primer mix, a second PCR was run for roughly 6 to 11 cycles. TCRdb re-called the 5' RACE reads through MiXCR, storing one row per CDR3 protein. The sample lists around 990,000 distinct CDR3 sequences; under 30% were seen once. The sample belongs to a study of blood T cells in healthy people across ages. The V gene's germline CDR1 is SSHAT and CDR2 FNYEAQ (reference sequence). CDR3 length: 16 residues. These records were also assigned to another study, of T cells of mothers and their children.

Sequenced: blood. The receptor's source is a girl aged 2 to 10 in good health. V gene TRBV7-7 combines with J gene TRBJ2-5, with 9 bases lining up with TRBD2. CDR3 in amino acids: CASSLGIAGAAETQYF. The CDR3 DNA is TGTGCTAGCAGCTTAGGGATAGCGGGGGCCGCGGAGACCCAGTACTTC.